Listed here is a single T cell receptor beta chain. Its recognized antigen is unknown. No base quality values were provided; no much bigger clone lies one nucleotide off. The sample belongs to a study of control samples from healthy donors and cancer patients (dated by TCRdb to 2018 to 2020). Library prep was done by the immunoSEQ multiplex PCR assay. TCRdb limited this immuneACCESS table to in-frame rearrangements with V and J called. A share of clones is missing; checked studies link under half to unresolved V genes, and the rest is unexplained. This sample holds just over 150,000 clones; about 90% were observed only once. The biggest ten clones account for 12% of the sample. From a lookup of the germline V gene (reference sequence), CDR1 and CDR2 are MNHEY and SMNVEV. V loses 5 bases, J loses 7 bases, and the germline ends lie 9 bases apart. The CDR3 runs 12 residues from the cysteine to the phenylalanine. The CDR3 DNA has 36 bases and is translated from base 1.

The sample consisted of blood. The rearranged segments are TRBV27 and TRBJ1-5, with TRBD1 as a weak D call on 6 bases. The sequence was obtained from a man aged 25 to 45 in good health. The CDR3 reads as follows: CASSGGGQPQHF. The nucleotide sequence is TGTGCCAGCAGTGGGGGCGGACAGCCCCAGCATTTT.